The rows below give T cell receptor beta chains drawn from one sample of a study of shared clonotypes between healthy human individuals. Sequenced by immunoSEQ multiplex PCR; TCRdb stores in-frame clones only, minus some. Found here are fewer than 600,000 clones, about 74% of them singletons; the top ten hold 12%. The specimen sequenced was PBMCs. The source of these receptors is a woman aged 40 to 49 in good health. Some clones in this sample may be carry-over from other donors' samples. Both conserved end residues are trimmed from each CDR3. Each record gives: J gene, CDR3 length, D gene, V gene, clone size, CDR3 protein. The D gene is left open where the match is weak. A row's size may be missing; if present it is once, few, many or a size class.

>TRBJ1-1|9|.|TRBV29-1|once
SVERGSEAF
>TRBJ1-2|15|TRBD1|TRBV5-1|.
ASSRGTGAEPNYGYT
>TRBJ2-6|14|.|TRBV28|few
ASSLLTDSGANVLT
>TRBJ1-5|12|TRBD1|TRBV27|once
ASSLRGQGQPQH
>TRBJ1-2|12|.|TRBV6-5|.
ASSYSPGLNGYT
>TRBJ2-7|12|.|TRBV19|.
ASSMVGPPYEQY
>TRBJ2-3|15|TRBD2|TRBV28|.
ASSRPGTSVGPDTQY
>TRBJ2-3|12|.|TRBV28|.
ATKGPVSTDTQY
>TRBJ2-4|12|TRBD1|TRBV5-1|.
ASSKGQAENIQY
>TRBJ2-1|12|TRBD2|TRBV11-2|.
ASRLAGEHNEQF
>TRBJ2-1|14|.|TRBV9|.
ASSAYGTPSYNEQF
>TRBJ1-5|12|TRBD1|TRBV4-2|.
ASSHRQGIAPQH
>TRBJ2-7|13|.|TRBV19|.
ASSTQGGVAYEQY
>TRBJ2-7|12|TRBD2|TRBV25-1|.
ASSKTSSFYEQY
>TRBJ1-4|9|.|TRBV19|few
ASSIGEKLF
>TRBJ2-7|11|.|TRBV19|few
ASSITGVYEQY
>TRBJ2-7|12|.|TRBV4-3|.
ASSQVSGANEQY
>TRBJ2-3|12|.|TRBV6-4|.
ASSRAGLTDTQY
>TRBJ1-1|12|.|TRBV28|.
ASSSFMSNTEAF
>TRBJ2-2|14|TRBD2|TRBV7-2|once
ASSLGWTSVSGELF
>TRBJ2-7|13|.|TRBV4-1|.
ASSPAPQGRYEQY
>TRBJ1-2|13|.|TRBV5-4|.
ASSLAGGLGYGYT
>TRBJ2-2|11|.|TRBV7-3|.
ASSLSGTGELF
>TRBJ2-3|11|.|TRBV6-5|.
ASRRDSTDTQY
>TRBJ2-3|12|.|TRBV19|few
ASTSGIDSDTQY
>TRBJ1-5|11|.|TRBV7-9|.
ASSLAGYQPQH
>TRBJ2-6|13|TRBD1|TRBV5-1|.
ASSARGPGANVLT
>TRBJ2-1|13|.|TRBV7-2|.
ASSFPRRGNNEQF
>TRBJ2-2|15|.|TRBV28|.
ASSLIHPVGRTGELF